This is a list of T cell receptor beta chains from one sample in a study of blood T cell repertoires in COVID-19. Libraries were prepared by immunoSEQ multiplex PCR; TCRdb keeps only in-frame clonotypes and omits some of them. The table shows around 160,000 clones, with 88% occurring only once. Sequencing was carried out using peripheral blood. The receptors come from a human donor in a cohort sampled during active COVID-19. The conserved cysteine and the conserved F or W are not part of the CDR3 here.

TRBV6-5	TRBJ1-2	ASSSRDREYGYT
TRBV7-9	TRBJ2-1	ASSLAGGNEQF
TRBV28	TRBJ2-7	ASSSGLAGISYEQY
TRBV7-9	TRBJ2-1	ASSLPRLAGGPGEQF
TRBV7-2	TRBJ2-5	ASSPGLAGETQY
TRBV5-1	TRBJ2-3	ASSLGTSHYTDTQY
TRBV5-1	TRBJ2-6	ASSLQGLGGANVLT
TRBV5-4	TRBJ2-4	ASSLERGGVAKNIQY
TRBV19	TRBJ2-2	ASTSYPNTGELF
TRBV18	TRBJ2-3	ASSPGVSGVSTDTQY
TRBV4-3	TRBJ1-1	ASSQGGRGALTEAF
TRBV5-4	TRBJ2-3	ASSPGLADFTDTQY
TRBV5-6	TRBJ2-1	ASSSSKLAGVGNEQF
TRBV18	TRBJ1-6	ASSPSDSRTLH
TRBV10-3	TRBJ1-1	AINRDRRGTEAF